This T cell receptor beta chain was captured in a study of T cell responses to AZD1222 COVID-19 vaccine. The study pooled second doses at about 4 or about 12 weeks. Overall study findings and caveats: Receipt of two AZD1222 doses was followed by a rise in Spike-specific TCR breadth and depth. White British donors predominated, females outnumbered males, and clonal diversity was possibly underestimated. Baseline seropositives among AZD1222 recipients totaled only five or six.

The V and J ends lost 4 bases and 5 bases respectively, with 5 bases between them. The CDR3 sequence is 11 residues long. The germline gives CDR1 LGHNT, CDR2 FRNRAP. For this clone: Its antigen is not known.

TCRdb keeps only in-frame clones here, not all; method: immunoSEQ multiplex PCR. The sample shows 89,000 or so clones, about 86% of them seen only once. Specimen: peripheral blood, collected 28 days after the second AZD1222 dose. The clonotype was recovered from an adult who received the AZD1222 COVID-19 vaccine. V usage is TRBV12-5 and J usage is TRBJ2-5; D not certain. CDR3 coding DNA: TGTGCTAGTGGTTCCGAGGAGACCCAGTACTTC. Its protein product is CASGSEETQYF.